This T cell receptor beta chain came from a study of cytomegalovirus exposure and HLA in healthy donors. Trimming shortened V by 6 bases and J by 4 bases, and 13 bases separated the two germline ends. The CDR3 is 13 residues long. CDR1 and CDR2 (germline): LNHDA, SQIVND (reference sequence). 60 Vbeta and 13 Jbeta primers were used in PCR. Some clones are missing from TCRdb's copy, which holds only in-frame ones; the method was immunoSEQ multiplex PCR. The sample yields over 100,000 clones, around 76% seen once. The clonotype comes from a male donor in good health and CMV-seronegative. The chain is built from TRBV19 and TRBJ2-7; D is unresolved. The sample comprised PBMCs. This chain's CDR3 is CASSRRDVYEQYF. In nucleotides, the CDR3 is TGTGCCAGTAGCCGCCGAGATGTATACGAGCAGTACTTC.